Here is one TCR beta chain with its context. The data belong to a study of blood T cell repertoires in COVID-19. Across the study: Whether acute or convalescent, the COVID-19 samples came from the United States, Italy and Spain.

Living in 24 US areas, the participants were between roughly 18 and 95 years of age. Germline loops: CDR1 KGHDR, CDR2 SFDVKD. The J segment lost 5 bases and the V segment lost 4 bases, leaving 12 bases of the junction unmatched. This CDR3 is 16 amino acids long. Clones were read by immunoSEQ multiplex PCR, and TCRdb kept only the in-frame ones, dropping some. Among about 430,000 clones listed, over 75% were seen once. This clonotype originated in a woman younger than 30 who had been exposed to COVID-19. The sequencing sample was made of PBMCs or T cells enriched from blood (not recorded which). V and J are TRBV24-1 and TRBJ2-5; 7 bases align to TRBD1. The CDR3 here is CATSDPGTARGETQYF. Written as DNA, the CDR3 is TGTGCCACCAGTGACCCTGGGACAGCGAGGGGGGAGACCCAGTACTTC.